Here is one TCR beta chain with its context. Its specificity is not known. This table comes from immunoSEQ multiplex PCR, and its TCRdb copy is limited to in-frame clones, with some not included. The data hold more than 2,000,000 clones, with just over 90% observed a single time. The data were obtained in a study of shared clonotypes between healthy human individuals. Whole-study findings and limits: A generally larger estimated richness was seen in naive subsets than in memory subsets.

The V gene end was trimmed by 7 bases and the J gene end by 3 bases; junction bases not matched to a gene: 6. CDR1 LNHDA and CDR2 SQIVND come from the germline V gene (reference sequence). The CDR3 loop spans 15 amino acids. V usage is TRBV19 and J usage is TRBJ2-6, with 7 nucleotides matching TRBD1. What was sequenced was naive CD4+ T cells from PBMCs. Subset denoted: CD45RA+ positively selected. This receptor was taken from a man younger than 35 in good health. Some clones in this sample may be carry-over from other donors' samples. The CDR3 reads CASTPDRVGANVLTF. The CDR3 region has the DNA TGTGCCAGTACCCCAGACAGGGTTGGGGCCAACGTCCTGACTTTC.